This TCR beta chain was sequenced for a study of T cell responses to AZD1222 COVID-19 vaccine. Study conclusions and caveats: Once two AZD1222 doses were given, Spike-specific TCR breadth and depth went up. Reportedly, close to half of spike-specific TCRs are directed against unmutated variant regions. Seropositive AZD1222 recipients at baseline numbered only six or seven. Researchers report vaccine-associated CD4 TCRs spanning spike, with dominance at 160-218 and 743-854.

TCRdb's copy holds only in-frame clones and misses some; the assay was immunoSEQ multiplex PCR. The data show more than 95,000 clones, with over 90% seen just once and 5% held by the top ten. Of note for this clone: The antigen is undetermined.

The V gene's germline CDR1 is SQVTM and CDR2 ANQGSEA. The length of the CDR3 is 15 residues. The V gene end was trimmed by 6 bases and the J gene end by 2 bases; junction bases not matched to a gene: 10. This TCR came from an adult in good health. This chain links TRBV29-1 with TRBJ2-1, with 7 bases matching TRBD1. The source was peripheral blood, collected on day 0 of AZD1222 vaccination. The CDR3 bases are TGCAGCGTCAAACAGGGGATCACGACCTACAATGAGCAGTTCTTC. Translating it yields CSVKQGITTYNEQFF.